A selection of T cell receptor beta chains follows, all from one sample in a study of spatial heterogeneity in lung cancer. MiXCR, applied by TCRdb to the 5' RACE reads, yields one record per CDR3 protein. The sample carries almost 75,000 distinct CDR3 sequences, less than 15% recorded once. The source material was PBMCs, sampled at surgery. These receptors all come from a male donor with early-stage non-small cell lung cancer. Both conserved end residues are part of each CDR3. Fields, in order: D gene, V gene, J gene, CDR3 protein. D genes are given only for firm matches.

d_gene: -; v_gene: TRBV5-1; j_gene: TRBJ2-6; CDR3aa: CASRPGTGANVLTF
d_gene: TRBD1; v_gene: TRBV25-1; j_gene: TRBJ1-1; CDR3aa: CASRDDRAAEAFF
d_gene: -; v_gene: TRBV5-1; j_gene: TRBJ1-2; CDR3aa: CASRPDRSYGYTF
d_gene: TRBD1; v_gene: TRBV2; j_gene: TRBJ2-3; CDR3aa: CASSAQGASTDTQYF
d_gene: -; v_gene: TRBV20-1; j_gene: TRBJ2-7; CDR3aa: CSASFSGTFEQYF
d_gene: TRBD2; v_gene: TRBV15; j_gene: TRBJ2-1; CDR3aa: CATSRGTSAYNEQFF
d_gene: TRBD2; v_gene: TRBV7-2; j_gene: TRBJ2-3; CDR3aa: CASTGTSGSPTDTQYF
d_gene: -; v_gene: TRBV10-3; j_gene: TRBJ1-5; CDR3aa: CAATGGQGQPQHF
d_gene: -; v_gene: TRBV28; j_gene: TRBJ1-1; CDR3aa: CASNLGMNTEAFF
d_gene: TRBD2; v_gene: TRBV7-2; j_gene: TRBJ2-1; CDR3aa: CASSLEGTSGYNEQFF
d_gene: -; v_gene: TRBV18; j_gene: TRBJ1-1; CDR3aa: CASSPTTGRGTEAFF
d_gene: -; v_gene: TRBV4-3; j_gene: TRBJ1-3; CDR3aa: CASSQDALGPPGSGNTIYF
d_gene: -; v_gene: TRBV6-4; j_gene: TRBJ2-1; CDR3aa: CASSLTSTVNEQFF
d_gene: -; v_gene: TRBV12-3/TRBV12-4; j_gene: TRBJ1-1; CDR3aa: CASRLRDGVNTEAFF
d_gene: TRBD1; v_gene: TRBV7-9; j_gene: TRBJ2-1; CDR3aa: CASSNRQGRPSYNEQFF
d_gene: -; v_gene: TRBV24-1; j_gene: TRBJ2-1; CDR3aa: CATSDPMSLGNNEQFF
d_gene: -; v_gene: TRBV11-2; j_gene: TRBJ1-1; CDR3aa: CASTFTLNTEAFF
d_gene: TRBD1; v_gene: TRBV20-1; j_gene: TRBJ2-3; CDR3aa: CSAPDRGQTDTQYF
d_gene: TRBD2; v_gene: TRBV9; j_gene: TRBJ2-1; CDR3aa: CASSATSGSTYNEQFF
d_gene: TRBD2; v_gene: TRBV9; j_gene: TRBJ2-2; CDR3aa: CASSVGLAGGDGELFF
d_gene: -; v_gene: TRBV2; j_gene: TRBJ1-5; CDR3aa: CASKDYSNQPQHF
d_gene: TRBD2; v_gene: TRBV6-6; j_gene: TRBJ2-1; CDR3aa: CASSYAQGVAGGNNEQFF
d_gene: TRBD1; v_gene: TRBV5-1; j_gene: TRBJ2-7; CDR3aa: CASSKTGGNNEQYF
d_gene: -; v_gene: TRBV27; j_gene: TRBJ1-3; CDR3aa: CASSPTSGFSGNTIYF
d_gene: -; v_gene: TRBV28; j_gene: TRBJ1-2; CDR3aa: CASSLSVRFYGYTF
d_gene: -; v_gene: TRBV4-2; j_gene: TRBJ2-3; CDR3aa: CASRSTDTQYF
d_gene: -; v_gene: TRBV7-9; j_gene: TRBJ2-7; CDR3aa: CASSFQGPYEQYF
d_gene: -; v_gene: TRBV5-1; j_gene: TRBJ1-1; CDR3aa: CASSPGQLGAEAFF
d_gene: TRBD2; v_gene: TRBV27; j_gene: TRBJ2-2; CDR3aa: CASNAGTSVDGELFF
d_gene: -; v_gene: TRBV3-1; j_gene: TRBJ1-1; CDR3aa: CASSQWRETNTEAFF
d_gene: TRBD1; v_gene: TRBV5-1; j_gene: TRBJ2-7; CDR3aa: CASSLDTGGGYEQYF
d_gene: -; v_gene: TRBV5-1; j_gene: TRBJ2-4; CDR3aa: CASSLGWSDIQYF
d_gene: -; v_gene: TRBV6-5; j_gene: TRBJ2-5; CDR3aa: CASSPSGGTQYF
d_gene: -; v_gene: TRBV7-2; j_gene: TRBJ1-4; CDR3aa: CASSLRQPPQKLFF
d_gene: TRBD2; v_gene: TRBV6-1; j_gene: TRBJ2-3; CDR3aa: CASMNGRTTDTQYF
d_gene: -; v_gene: TRBV12-3/TRBV12-4; j_gene: TRBJ2-3; CDR3aa: CASSRGHGDTQYF
d_gene: -; v_gene: TRBV5-5; j_gene: TRBJ1-1; CDR3aa: CASSFRTVTNTEAFF
d_gene: -; v_gene: TRBV7-9; j_gene: TRBJ2-5; CDR3aa: CASSLEGVETQYF
d_gene: -; v_gene: TRBV24-1; j_gene: TRBJ1-5; CDR3aa: CATSDSGVGSNQPQHF
d_gene: -; v_gene: TRBV12-5; j_gene: TRBJ1-1; CDR3aa: CASGLSGQTEAFF
d_gene: TRBD1; v_gene: TRBV5-6; j_gene: TRBJ2-7; CDR3aa: CASSSGQGSYEQYF
d_gene: -; v_gene: TRBV7-9; j_gene: TRBJ2-2; CDR3aa: CASSLLGYGELFF
d_gene: -; v_gene: TRBV5-1; j_gene: TRBJ2-1; CDR3aa: CASSPVPGQGTSNNEQFF
d_gene: TRBD1; v_gene: TRBV6-2/TRBV6-3; j_gene: TRBJ2-1; CDR3aa: CASSMVRGNEQFF
d_gene: -; v_gene: TRBV7-9; j_gene: TRBJ2-5; CDR3aa: CASSKRQTIETQYF
d_gene: -; v_gene: TRBV27; j_gene: TRBJ1-1; CDR3aa: CASSPETGRAVTEAFF
d_gene: TRBD2; v_gene: TRBV7-9; j_gene: TRBJ2-1; CDR3aa: CASIDLSAGDEQFF
d_gene: TRBD2; v_gene: TRBV25-1; j_gene: TRBJ2-3; CDR3aa: CASSELSGSDVDTQYF
d_gene: -; v_gene: TRBV14; j_gene: TRBJ1-2; CDR3aa: CASSPWTASFHGYTF
d_gene: -; v_gene: TRBV19; j_gene: TRBJ2-4; CDR3aa: CASSISVLTLNLAKNIQYF
d_gene: TRBD2; v_gene: TRBV12-3/TRBV12-4; j_gene: TRBJ2-7; CDR3aa: CASSPGVAGDFYEQYF
d_gene: -; v_gene: TRBV6-6; j_gene: TRBJ1-5; CDR3aa: CASVAGHSNQPQHF
d_gene: -; v_gene: TRBV6-1; j_gene: TRBJ2-7; CDR3aa: CASRGPTTVEQYF